The clone carrying this T cell receptor beta chain came up many times. Its antigen is currently unknown. The CDR3 runs 15 residues. V shed 5 bases and J 5 bases; nucleotides not matched to a gene: 10. Germline lookup yields CDR1 SGHVS and CDR2 FQNEAQ. The record originates from a study of T-cell memory formation after mild COVID-19. Study background: TCR clusters largely stayed donor specific. Study outcomes and limitations: A balance of CD4 and CD8 characterized clones contracting day 15 to 85, whereas later expanders leaned CD4+. The authors left the SARS-CoV-2 specificity of second-wave clones peaking on day 37 unconfirmed.

After 5'RACE with constant-segment primers, TCR alpha and TCR beta cDNA libraries carrying sample barcodes and UMIs were obtained. TCRdb processed the 5' RACE reads anew with MiXCR; each CDR3 protein has one entry. The sample includes roughly 170,000 distinct CDR3 sequences, approximately 17% of them seen just once. This sequence was found in a man aged 18 to 29 who had mild COVID-19 (a few samples of this study predate the infection). Cell type and time point are not known. J is TRBJ2-7 and V is TRBV7-8; 9 bases fit TRBD1. Sample: PBMCs or a T cell subset sorted from them (not recorded which). The CDR3 protein is CASSRTTGGENEQYF. The CDR3 nucleotides are TGTGCCAGCAGCAGAACTACAGGGGGCGAAAACGAGCAGTACTTC.